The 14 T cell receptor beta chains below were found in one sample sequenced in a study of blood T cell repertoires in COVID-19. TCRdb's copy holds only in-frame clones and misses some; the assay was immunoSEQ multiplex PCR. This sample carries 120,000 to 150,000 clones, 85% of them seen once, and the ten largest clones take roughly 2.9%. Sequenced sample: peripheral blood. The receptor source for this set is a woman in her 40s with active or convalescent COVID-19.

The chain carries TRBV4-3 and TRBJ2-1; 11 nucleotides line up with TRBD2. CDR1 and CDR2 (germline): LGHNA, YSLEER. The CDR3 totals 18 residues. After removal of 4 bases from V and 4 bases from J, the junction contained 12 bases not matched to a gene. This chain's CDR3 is CASSPDGTSGDPYNEQFF. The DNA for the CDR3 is TGCGCCAGCAGCCCAGACGGGACTAGCGGAGATCCTTACAATGAGCAGTTCTTC.

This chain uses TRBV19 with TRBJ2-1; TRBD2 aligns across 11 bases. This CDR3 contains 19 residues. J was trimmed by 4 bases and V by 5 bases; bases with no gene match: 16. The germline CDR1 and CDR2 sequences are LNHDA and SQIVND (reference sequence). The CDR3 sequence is CASSPLSGRALSPYNEQFF. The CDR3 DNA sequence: TGTGCCAGTAGTCCCCTTAGCGGGAGGGCCCTATCGCCTTACAATGAGCAGTTCTTC.

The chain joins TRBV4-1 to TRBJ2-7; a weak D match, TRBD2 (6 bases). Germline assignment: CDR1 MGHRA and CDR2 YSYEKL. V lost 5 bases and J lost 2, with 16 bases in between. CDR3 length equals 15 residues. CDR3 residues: CASSSPGAGTYEQYF. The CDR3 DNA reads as TGCGCCAGCAGCTCTCCCGGGGCGGGAACCTACGAGCAGTACTTC.

The chain's CDR3 is CASSHRQGAKNEQFF. In nucleotides, the CDR3 is TGTGCCAGCTCACATCGGCAGGGGGCTAAAAATGAGCAGTTCTTC. The V and J genes are TRBV18 and TRBJ2-1, with TRBD1 matching 8 bases. CDR1 and CDR2 from the germline V gene are KGHSH and LQKENI. This CDR3 has 15 residues. V shed 4 bases and J 7 bases; nucleotides not matched to a gene: 9.

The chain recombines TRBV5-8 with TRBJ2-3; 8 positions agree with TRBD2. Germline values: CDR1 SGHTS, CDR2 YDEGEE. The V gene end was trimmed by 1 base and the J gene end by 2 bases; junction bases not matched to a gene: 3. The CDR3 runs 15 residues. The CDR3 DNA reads TGTGCCAGCAGCTTGTACGGGAGGGCCACAGATACGCAGTATTTT. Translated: CASSLYGRATDTQYF.

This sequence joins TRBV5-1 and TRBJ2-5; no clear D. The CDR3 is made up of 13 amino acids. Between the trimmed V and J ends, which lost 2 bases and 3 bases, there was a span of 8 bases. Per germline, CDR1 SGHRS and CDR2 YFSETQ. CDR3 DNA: TGCGCCAGCAGCTTAGGAGAGGAAGAGACCCAGTACTTC. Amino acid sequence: CASSLGEEETQYF.

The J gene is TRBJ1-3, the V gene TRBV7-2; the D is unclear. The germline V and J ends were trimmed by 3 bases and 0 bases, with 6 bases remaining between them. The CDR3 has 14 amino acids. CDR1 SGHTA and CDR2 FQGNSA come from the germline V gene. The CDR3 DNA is TGTGCCAGCAGCTTCACTGACTCTGGAAACACCATATATTTT. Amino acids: CASSFTDSGNTIYF.

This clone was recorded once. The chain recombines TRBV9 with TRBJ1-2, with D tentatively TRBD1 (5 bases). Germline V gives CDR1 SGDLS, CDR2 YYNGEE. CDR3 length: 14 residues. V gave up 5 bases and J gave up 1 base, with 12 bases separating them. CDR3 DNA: TGTGCCAGCAGTCTGGGGCAAATTAACTATGGCTACACCTTC. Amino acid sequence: CASSLGQINYGYTF. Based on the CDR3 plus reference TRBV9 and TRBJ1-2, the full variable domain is DSGVTQTPKHLITATGQRVTLRCSPRSGDLSVYWYQQSLDQGLQFLIQYYNGEERAKGNILERFSAQQFPDLHSELNLSSLELGDSALYFCASSLGQINYGYTFGSGTRLTVV.

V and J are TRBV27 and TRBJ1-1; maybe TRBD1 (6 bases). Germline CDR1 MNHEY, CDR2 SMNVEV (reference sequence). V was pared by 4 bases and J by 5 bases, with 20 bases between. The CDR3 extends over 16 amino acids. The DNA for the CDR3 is TGTGCCAGCAGTTCCCCCCGTAAAGGGGGTAAGACTGAAGCTTTCTTT. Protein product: CASSSPRKGGKTEAFF.

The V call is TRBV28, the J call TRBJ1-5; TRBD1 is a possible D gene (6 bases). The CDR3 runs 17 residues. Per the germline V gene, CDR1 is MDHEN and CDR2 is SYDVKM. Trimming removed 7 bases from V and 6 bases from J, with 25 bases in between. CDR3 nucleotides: TGTGCCAGCACGCCTCGAAAAGTCGACAGGAAGTGTCAGCCCCAGCATTTT. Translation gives CASTPRKVDRKCQPQHF. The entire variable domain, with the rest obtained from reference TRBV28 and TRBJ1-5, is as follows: DVKVTQSSRYLVKRTGEKVFLECVQDMDHENMFWYRQDPGLGLRLIYFSYDVKMKEKGDIPEGYSVSREKKERFSLILESASTNQTSMYLCASTPRKVDRKCQPQHFGDGTRLSIL.

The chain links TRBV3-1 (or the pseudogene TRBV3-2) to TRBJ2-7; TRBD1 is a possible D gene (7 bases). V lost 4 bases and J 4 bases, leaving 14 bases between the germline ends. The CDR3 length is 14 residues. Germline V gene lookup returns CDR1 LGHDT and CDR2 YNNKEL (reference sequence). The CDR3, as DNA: TGTGCCAGCAGCCGGGCAGGGGGGAGGTACGAGCAGTACTTC. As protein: CASSRAGGRYEQYF.

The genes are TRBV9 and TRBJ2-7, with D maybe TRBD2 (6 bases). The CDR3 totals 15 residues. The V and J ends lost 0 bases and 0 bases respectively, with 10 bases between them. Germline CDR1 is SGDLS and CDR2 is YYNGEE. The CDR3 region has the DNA TGTGCCAGCAGCGTAGAAATCGGGGGCTCCTACGAGCAGTACTTC. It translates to CASSVEIGGSYEQYF.

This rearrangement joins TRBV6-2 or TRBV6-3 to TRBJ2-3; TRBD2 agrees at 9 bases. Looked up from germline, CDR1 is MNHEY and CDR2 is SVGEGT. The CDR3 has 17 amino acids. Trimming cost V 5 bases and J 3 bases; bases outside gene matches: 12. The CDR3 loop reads CASSRSRGGRGTDTQYF. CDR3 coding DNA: TGTGCCAGCAGTCGGTCGCGGGGGGGAAGGGGGACAGATACGCAGTATTTT.

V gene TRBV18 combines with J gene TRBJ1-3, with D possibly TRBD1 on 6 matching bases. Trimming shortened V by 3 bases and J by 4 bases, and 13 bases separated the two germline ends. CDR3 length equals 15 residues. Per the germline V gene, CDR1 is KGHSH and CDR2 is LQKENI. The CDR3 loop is CASSPITGSGNTIYF. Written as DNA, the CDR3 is TGTGCCAGCTCACCTATTACAGGGTCCGGAAACACCATATATTTT.